This T cell receptor beta chain was profiled in a study of graft-versus-host responses after intestinal transplantation (dated by TCRdb to about 2021). Concerning the study at large: Multivisceral, liver-intestinal, or isolated intestinal transplants were received by the recipients. Rather than being sequenced by the commercial service, samples from a few later patients were sequenced in-house on an Illumina MiSeq and processed with MiXCR. Every recipient was given anti-thymocyte globulin induction, then maintenance tacrolimus and steroids for 3 to 4 years. Donor T cell macrochimerism was defined as a peak of at least 4% donor T cells among recipient peripheral blood mononuclear cells. To identify alloreactive clones, pre-transplant mixed lymphocyte reaction products were sequenced and then compared with unstimulated pre-transplant donor and recipient T cells. After intestinal transplantation, graft-versus-host and host-versus-graft alloreactive T cell clones in the graft, circulation and bone marrow were tracked using bulk TCR-beta CDR3 sequencing. A cohort of around 25 intestinal transplant recipients, including one retransplant, was enrolled, and a few patients lacking pretransplant specimens were excluded. The paper's findings and limits, for the study overall: GvH clones were detected in recipient bone marrow, and some appeared earlier in ileal mucosa or blood, consistent with an intestinal mucosal origin. Peak levels of circulating GvH clones were associated with declines in HvG clones early after transplant. In patients with donor T cell macrochimerism, the allografts had high GvH to HvG T cell clonal ratios. The conclusions were limited by the relatively low number and heterogeneity of the intestinal transplant patients.

The library was prepared using the immunoSEQ multiplex PCR assay. For most patients, genomic DNA was isolated using the Qiagen DNeasy Blood and Tissue Kit and was shipped frozen to Adaptive Biotechnologies for TCR sequencing. For most patients, genomic DNA was subjected to high-throughput TCR-beta CDR3 sequencing by Adaptive Biotechnologies. Processing in the source paper ran as follows. TCR sequencing data for 15 to 20 patients were retrieved from Adaptive's ImmunoSEQ software; a few other patients were processed with MiXCR and VDJtools. To correct CD4 versus CD8 sorting errors, sequences present in both subsets at a frequency ratio below 5:1 were removed. CDR3 nucleotide sequences shared by donor and recipient were removed because the origin of these sequences could not be assigned. At least 2-fold expansion over unstimulated cells and a minimum CFSE-low frequency of 0.002% (template counts) or 0.001% (read counts) were required for clones to be classified as alloreactive. Mappable clones were those detected in sequenced pre-transplant spleen, lymph node, or MLR CFSE-low populations of the donor or recipient. The cumulative frequency of alloreactive clones was calculated as a percentage of all sequences, weighted by copy number. TCRdb re-hosts the immuneACCESS table, in-frame sequences only. Its copies lack some clones; in the studies checked, an unresolved V gene accounts for under half of them, and the cause for the rest is not known. The V and J calls and clone size were taken over from that table, and D and trimming were inferred from the DNA. This sample has 20,000 to 30,000 clones in its table, and 82% of those were observed once. The ten largest clones represent 0.65% to 0.85% of the sample.

On this clone: There is no known antigen for this receptor. It has no much larger one-base neighbor in the sample; base qualities were not kept.

The CDR3, from cysteine to phenylalanine, totals 14 residues. Only the CDR3 region is kept as DNA, spanning 42 bases read in frame from base 1. V loses 6 bases at its end and J loses 4 bases; junction bases beyond the gene matches: 7. CDR1 and CDR2 are drawn from the germline V gene: KGHSH, LQKENI. The sample's time point label, in plain terms: cells obtained before transplantation from donor or recipient. CD3+CD4+ and CD3+CD8+ populations were FACS-sorted from unstimulated pre-transplant donor and recipient cells taken from spleen or lymph nodes. Recombination linked TRBV18 to TRBJ1-1; the central 8 bases match TRBD1. Sample: unstimulated CD4+ T cells sorted from spleen or lymph node cells, taken before intestinal transplant. This TCR came from a human donor who received an intestinal transplant. The CDR3 reads CASSPDRGATEAFF. The DNA is TGTGCCAGCTCCCCCGACAGGGGCGCCACTGAAGCTTTCTTT.